This TCR beta chain was retrieved from a study of blood T cell repertoires in COVID-19. The V end lost 5 bases, the J end lost 0 bases, and 22 bases lay between the germline ends. CDR1 is GTSNPN, CDR2 SVGIG, per germline (reference sequence). CDR3 size: 17 residues. This table comes from immunoSEQ multiplex PCR, and its TCRdb copy is limited to in-frame clones, with some not included. The sample includes around 160,000 clones, roughly 84% of them seen just once. Sequencing used PBMCs or T cells enriched from blood (not recorded which). The TCR was taken from a woman aged 45-65 years who had been exposed to COVID-19. The J gene is TRBJ1-1, the V gene TRBV30, with D possibly matching TRBD1 (6 bases). The CDR3 region is CAWSPTGLLGVNTEAFF. DNA for the CDR3: TGTGCCTGGTCCCCTACAGGGCTATTGGGGGTGAACACTGAAGCTTTCTTT.